The rows below give T cell receptor beta chains drawn from one sample of a study of T cell responses to AZD1222 COVID-19 vaccine. The data were produced by immunoSEQ multiplex PCR, yet TCRdb's version contains in-frame clones alone and is incomplete. The sample includes 140,000 to 150,000 clones, roughly nine tenths of them seen just once. Sequences were derived from peripheral blood, sampled 28 days after the second dose of the MenACWY control vaccine. Every receptor here comes from an adult who received the MenACWY meningococcal vaccine as a control. Both conserved end residues are part of each CDR3. The D gene is left open where the match is weak. Expanded clones are given a class, and other clones once, few, many or no size at all.

CASSISSGGLDTQYF	TGCGCCAGCAGTATCTCTAGCGGAGGTCTGGATACGCAGTATTTT	NA	TRBV10-2	TRBJ2-3	TRBD2
CASTPSTGSGYTF	TGTGCCAGCACCCCTTCCACGGGTTCTGGCTACACCTTC	NA	TRBV28	TRBJ1-2	NA
CATSDQGGISQYF	TGTGCCACCAGTGACCAGGGAGGGATATCGCAGTATTTT	once	TRBV24-1	TRBJ2-3	TRBD2
CASSLLVRGNGYTF	TGTGCCAGCAGTTTATTGGTCAGGGGCAATGGCTACACCTTC	NA	TRBV28	TRBJ1-2	NA
CASSPGQGYEQYF	TGCGCCAGCAGCCCGGGACAGGGTTACGAGCAGTACTTC	NA	TRBV23-1	TRBJ2-7	TRBD1
CASSEAVGSGYTF	TGTGCCAGCAGCGAAGCCGTGGGGTCCGGCTACACCTTC	NA	TRBV7-3	TRBJ1-2	NA
CASRSTTGQANQPQHF	TGTGCAAGTCGCTCAACGACAGGGCAGGCGAATCAGCCCCAGCATTTT	once	TRBV12-2	TRBJ1-5	NA
CASRLAGKSTDTQYF	TGTGCCAGCAGACTAGCGGGTAAAAGCACAGATACGCAGTATTTT	once	TRBV11-2	TRBJ2-3	TRBD2
CATSDPGTGGEKLFF	TGTGCCACCAGTGACCCCGGGACAGGAGGGGAAAAACTGTTTTTT	once	TRBV24-1	TRBJ1-4	TRBD1
CSVKQGNTEAFF	TGCAGCGTGAAACAGGGGAACACTGAAGCTTTCTTT	NA	TRBV29-1	TRBJ1-1	NA
CASSLSGTGTSYSGSNQPQHF	TGTGCCAGCAGTTTATCCGGGACAGGGACTTCCTATAGTGGAAGCAATCAGCCCCAGCATTTT	NA	TRBV28	TRBJ1-5	TRBD1
CASNRILLTGLRDGYTF	TGTGCCAGTAACCGGATCCTATTGACAGGGTTAAGGGACGGCTACACCTTC	NA	TRBV19	TRBJ1-2	TRBD1
CSASLGGYEQYF	TGCAGTGCTAGTCTGGGGGGCTACGAGCAGTACTTC	NA	TRBV20-1	TRBJ2-7	NA
CASSPGLAGSETQYF	TGTGCCAGCAGTCCGGGACTAGCGGGATCGGAGACCCAGTACTTC	NA	TRBV27	TRBJ2-5	TRBD2
CASSEGTSGYNEQFF	TGCGCCAGCAGCGAAGGGACTAGCGGGTACAATGAGCAGTTCTTC	once	TRBV5-1	TRBJ2-1	TRBD2
CASSPLGGSGDLAKNIQYF	TGTGCCAGCAGTCCCCTGGGGGGGAGTGGCGATCTAGCCAAAAACATTCAGTACTTC	once	TRBV7-9	TRBJ2-4	TRBD2
CASSLVGDPYEQYF	TGTGCCAGCAGCTTAGTCGGAGATCCCTACGAGCAGTACTTC	few	TRBV7-4	TRBJ2-7	NA
CASSDRGGGETQYF	TGTGCCAGCAGTGACAGGGGAGGGGGAGAGACCCAGTACTTC	NA	TRBV2	TRBJ2-5	NA
CATSSHRDRLSNQPQHF	TGTGCCACCAGCAGTCACCGGGACAGACTTAGCAATCAGCCCCAGCATTTT	NA	TRBV15	TRBJ1-5	TRBD1
CASSLGTGNTEAFF	TGCGCCAGCAGCCTTGGGACGGGGAACACTGAAGCTTTCTTT	NA	TRBV10-2	TRBJ1-1	NA
CASTIGTGSTDTQYF	TGTGCCAGTACCATCGGGACAGGAAGCACAGATACGCAGTATTTT	NA	TRBV19	TRBJ2-3	TRBD1
CASSQGSSGGDEQFF	TGTGCCAGCAGCCAAGGTTCTAGCGGGGGTGATGAGCAGTTCTTC	once	TRBV3-1/TRBV3-2	TRBJ2-1	TRBD2
CASSSSGTGSYEQYF	TGTGCCAGCAGTAGCTCCGGGACAGGGTCCTACGAGCAGTACTTC	NA	TRBV28	TRBJ2-7	TRBD1
CASSFLEAGAGYTF	TGTGCCAGCAGCTTCTTAGAGGCAGGGGCTGGCTACACCTTC	NA	TRBV7-8	TRBJ1-2	NA
CASSLLKGYGYTF	TGTGCCAGCAGTTTACTGAAGGGCTATGGCTACACCTTC	NA	TRBV12-3/TRBV12-4	TRBJ1-2	NA
CATSDPLFGTSIYNEQFF	TGTGCCACCAGCGACCCCCTTTTTGGGACTAGCATATACAATGAGCAGTTCTTC	NA	TRBV15	TRBJ2-1	TRBD2
CASTNQGAYYGYTF	TGTGCCAGCACGAACCAGGGGGCTTACTATGGCTACACCTTC	once	TRBV9	TRBJ1-2	TRBD1
CANNQGGETQYF	TGTGCCAACAACCAAGGGGGGGAGACCCAGTACTTC	NA	TRBV7-9	TRBJ2-5	NA
CASRNRDLGTDTQYF	TGTGCCAGTAGGAACCGGGACTTGGGCACAGATACGCAGTATTTT	NA	TRBV19	TRBJ2-3	NA
CASSLETGSSEQYF	TGTGCCAGCAGCTTGGAGACAGGGTCTAGCGAGCAGTACTTC	once	TRBV7-9	TRBJ2-7	TRBD1
CASSRRGTGNTIYF	TGTGCCAGCAGCCGGAGGGGGACTGGAAACACCATATATTTT	NA	TRBV7-8	TRBJ1-3	NA
CASSFRPSGSPLHF	TGTGCCAGCAGTTTTAGGCCGTCCGGTTCACCCCTCCACTTT	NA	TRBV27	TRBJ1-6	NA
CASSLPGYGGSSYNSPLHF	TGTGCCAGCAGTTTGCCCGGGTACGGGGGAAGCTCCTATAATTCACCCCTCCACTTT	once	TRBV28	TRBJ1-6	NA
CASQGGAGQETQYF	TGTGCCAGCCAGGGGGGGGCTGGGCAAGAGACCCAGTACTTC	NA	TRBV2	TRBJ2-5	NA